This T cell receptor (beta chain) emerged from a study of Tregs in tolerant kidney transplant recipients. Overall study context: The nonmyeloablative bone marrow transplants came from related graft donors, with transient mixed chimerism.

Comment on this clone: Its antigen is not identified. The CDR3 extends 3 residues past the end of the read, so its final part is completed from the germline J gene.

Study-wide points: Antigen-driven expansion was suggested because donor-specific Tregs expanded more than all Tregs in tolerant patients. This study did not directly address biological reproducibility. Findings come from small patient numbers and require larger validation.

CFSE-labeled recipient PBMCs were cultured approximately 6 days with irradiated graft donor PBMCs, then FACS-sorted. The germline CDR1 and CDR2 sequences are LGHNA and YNFKEQ. Germline trimming cut 0 bases from V and 1 base from J; bases unmatched to any gene: 0. This CDR3 has 15 amino acids. Repertoires were generated with immunoSEQ multiplex PCR, while TCRdb's copy carries only in-frame clones and drops some. The sample holds thousands of clones. The clonotype was recovered from a human patient who received a combined kidney and bone marrow transplant. The sample consisted of CD8+ T cells from blood cultured with allogeneic cells, taken before the transplant. The rearrangement uses TRBV4-2 and TRBJ1-2; 9 nucleotides align to TRBD1. CDR3 protein: CASSQEGQGNYGYTF. CDR3 DNA (partial): TGTGCCAGCAGCCAAGAGGGACAGGGTAACTATGGC.